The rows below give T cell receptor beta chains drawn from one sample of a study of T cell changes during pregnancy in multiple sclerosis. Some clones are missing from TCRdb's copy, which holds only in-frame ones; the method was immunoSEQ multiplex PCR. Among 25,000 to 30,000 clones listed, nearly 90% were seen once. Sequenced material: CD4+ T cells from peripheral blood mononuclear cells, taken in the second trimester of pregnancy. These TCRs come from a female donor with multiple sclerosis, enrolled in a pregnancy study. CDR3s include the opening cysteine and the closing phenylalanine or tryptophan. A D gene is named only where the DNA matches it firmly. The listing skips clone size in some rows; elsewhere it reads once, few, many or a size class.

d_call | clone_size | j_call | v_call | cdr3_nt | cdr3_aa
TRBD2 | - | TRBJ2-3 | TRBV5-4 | TGTGCCAGCAGCTTGTTGCTAGCGGGGTCAGATACGCAGTATTTT | CASSLLLAGSDTQYF
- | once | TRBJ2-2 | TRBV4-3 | TGCGCCAGCAGCCAATTTAGCTGGTTTCCCGGGGAGCTGTTTTTT | CASSQFSWFPGELFF
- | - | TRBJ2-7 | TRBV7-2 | TGTGCCAGCAGCTTACAGGGGCTCGAGCAGTACTTC | CASSLQGLEQYF
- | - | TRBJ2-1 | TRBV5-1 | TGCGCCAGCAGCTTGGACGGGGGAAACAATGAGCAGTTCTTC | CASSLDGGNNEQFF
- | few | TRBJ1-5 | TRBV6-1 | TGTGCCAGCAGCCGAAGTGACAGTTACAATCAGCCCCAGCATTTT | CASSRSDSYNQPQHF
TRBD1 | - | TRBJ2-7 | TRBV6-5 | TGTGCCAGCAGCCAGAAGACAGGGGTGTCGGCCGAGCAGTACTTC | CASSQKTGVSAEQYF
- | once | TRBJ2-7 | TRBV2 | TGTGCCAGCAGTGAAAACTCAGGAGGAGTGCCCTACGAGCAGTACTTC | CASSENSGGVPYEQYF
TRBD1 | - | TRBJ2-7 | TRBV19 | TGTGCCAGTAGTATTGTGGCAGACAGGGGCACCTACGAGCAGTACTTC | CASSIVADRGTYEQYF
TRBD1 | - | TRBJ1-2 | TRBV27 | TGTGCCAGCAGTTTGACAGGGGGGGCGGGCTATGGCTACACCTTC | CASSLTGGAGYGYTF
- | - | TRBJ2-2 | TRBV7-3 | TGTGCCAGCAGCCCTTCGGCTAGCACCGGGGAGCTGTTTTTT | CASSPSASTGELFF
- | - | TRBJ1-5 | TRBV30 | TGTGCCTGGAGCGAAAGAGGGACAAGCAATCAGCCCCAGCATTTT | CAWSERGTSNQPQHF